These 12 T cell receptor beta chains share one sample of origin, sequenced in a study of T and B cells in COVID-19 patients. From blood, about 250-500 ng of genomic DNA served as TRB template. Multiplex PCR with BIOMED2 TRB-A/B primer pools amplified TRB rearrangements. From the multiplex PCR reads, TCRdb called clonotypes with MiXCR, one entry per CDR3 protein. This repertoire shows 20,000 to 25,000 distinct CDR3 sequences, approximately 30% found once; its top ten account for approximately 2.2%. What was sequenced was blood. The receptors come from a human donor who had recovered from COVID-19.

Here the CDR3 reads CASSQAVSSGGTEDTQYF. The CDR3 coding sequence is TGCGCCAGCAGCCAAGCAGTTAGTAGCGGGGGGACAGAGGATACGCAGTATTTT. This sequence joins TRBV4-1 and TRBJ2-3; 10 bases align to TRBD2. Germline CDR1 reads MGHRA; CDR2 reads YSYEKL. The CDR3 consists of 18 residues. The V segment lost 1 base and the J segment 6 bases; nucleotides outside the gene matches: 13.

The chain links TRBV6-4 to TRBJ2-3; D unresolved. The CDR3 runs 13 residues. The V gene lost 2 bases and the J gene lost 7 bases, with 10 bases spanning the gap. Germline CDR1 MRHNA, CDR2 SNTAGT. The CDR3 DNA reads TGTGCCAGCAGTGACCCGAGGTTTAATACGCAGTATTTT. Translated: CASSDPRFNTQYF.

This clonotype was seen a handful of times. The CDR3 bases are TGCGCCAGCAGCTCGAACACCGGGGAGCTGTTTTTT. Its translation is CASSSNTGELFF. The rearrangement links TRBV10-1 to TRBJ2-2; D is uncertain. Trimming left V 6 bases short and J 0 bases short, with 2 bases between. This CDR3 has 12 residues. Germline V gives CDR1 WNHNN, CDR2 SYGVQD (reference sequence).

This clonotype has ten or more counts. The V call is TRBV5-6, the J call TRBJ2-1; 8 bases map to TRBD2. CDR3 length: 16 amino acids. The junction had 4 bases not matched to a gene; V was cut back by 1 base and J by 1 base. Germline CDR1 reads SGHDT; CDR2 reads YYEEEE. CDR3 in amino acids: CASSLPGGGSYNEQFF. CDR3 DNA: TGTGCCAGCAGCTTGCCCGGGGGGGGGTCCTACAATGAGCAGTTCTTC.

By share of the sample, this clonotype is medium-sized. J is TRBJ2-2 and V is TRBV11-3; the D is unclear. Trimming took 7 bases from V and 0 from J, leaving 3 bases between them. CDR3 length: 12 residues. The germline gives CDR1 SGHNT, CDR2 YENEEA. In DNA, the CDR3 is TGTGCCAGCACCCCGAACACCGGGGAGCTGTTTTTT. Its protein product is CASTPNTGELFF.

The genes are TRBV5-1 and TRBJ1-5, with D unresolved. Trimming stripped 2 bases from V and 5 bases from J, with 8 bases between. The CDR3 sequence is 13 residues long. Germline V gene sequence: CDR1 SGHRS, CDR2 YFSETQ. The CDR3 spells CASSFSEDQPQHF. The CDR3 coding sequence is TGCGCCAGCAGCTTCTCTGAAGATCAGCCCCAGCATTTT.

This rearrangement joins TRBV24-1 to TRBJ2-1; either TRBD1 or TRBD2 may fit D (5 bases each). Trimming removed 4 bases at V and 0 bases at J, with 12 bases between. Germline CDR1 reads KGHDR; CDR2 reads SFDVKD. The CDR3 length is 16 residues. The CDR3 here is CATSEGRRSSYNEQFF. The CDR3 bases are TGTGCCACCAGTGAGGGACGGAGGAGCTCCTACAATGAGCAGTTCTTC.

This chain connects TRBV15 to TRBJ1-4; D is unclear. Germline V gene lookup returns CDR1 LNHNV and CDR2 YYDKDF (reference sequence). This CDR3 comprises 14 residues. Deletions cut 5 bases from V and 7 bases from J, with 14 bases between. Here the CDR3 reads CATSGSPLIEKLFF. The CDR3 nucleotides are TGTGCCACCAGCGGAAGTCCCTTGATTGAAAAACTGTTTTTT.

This rearrangement joins TRBV27 to TRBJ2-7, with 9 bases matching TRBD1. Germline assignment: CDR1 MNHEY and CDR2 SMNVEV (reference sequence). With 1 base clipped from V and 5 bases from J, the junction kept 9 bases outside the gene matches. The CDR3 consists of 16 residues. The CDR3: CASSLLPGTGKNEQYF. The CDR3 DNA is TGTGCCAGCAGTTTATTGCCCGGGACAGGGAAGAACGAGCAGTACTTC.

This clonotype was found once. V gene TRBV12-3 or TRBV12-4 combines with J gene TRBJ1-6, with TRBD1 identical over 7 bases. V shed 6 bases, J shed 5 bases, and the junction held 7 bases outside the gene matches. CDR3 size: 15 residues. CDR3: CASRGPQGHNSPLHF. The CDR3 DNA reads as TGTGCCAGCAGGGGGCCACAGGGGCATAATTCACCCCTCCACTTT.

Note on this clonotype: This may arise from a read error, as a much more abundant clone is one base away. The chain employs TRBV19 and TRBJ2-1, with TRBD2 matching over 16 bases. The CDR3 sequence is 18 residues long. V lost 5 bases, J lost 8 bases, and 12 bases stayed unmatched. Per germline, CDR1 LNHDA and CDR2 SQIVND (reference sequence). CDR3 amino acids: CASSRPGLAGGLRDEQFF. For the CDR3, the DNA is TGTGCCAGTAGTCGGCCGGGACTAGCGGGGGGGCTACGTGATGAGCAGTTCTTC.

The rearrangement links TRBV11-1 to TRBJ2-1, with D perhaps TRBD2 (7 bases). With 5 bases removed from V and 4 bases from J, the gap between germline ends came to 15 bases. Per the germline V gene, CDR1 is SGHAT and CDR2 is FQDESV (reference sequence). This CDR3 has 15 residues. CDR3 residues: CASSPWGGLYNEQFF. CDR3 bases: TGTGCCAGCAGCCCTTGGGGGGGCCTTTACAATGAGCAGTTCTTC.